This entry concerns a single TCR beta chain. One entry per CDR3 protein results from TCRdb running MiXCR on the RT-PCR reads. The sample carries some 540,000 distinct CDR3 sequences, around a quarter recorded once. The CDR3 has 15 residues. Germline V gene sequence: CDR1 MNHEY, CDR2 SVGAGI. Between the trimmed V and J ends, which lost 3 bases and 4 bases, there was a span of 16 bases. This sample is part of a study of response to subunit inactivated influenza vaccine. In addition, the sample was reused for a study of T cells expressing NK-cell markers. That paper adds: The TCR beta cDNA came from 5'RACE template switching with UMIs. The study found these clonotypes also leading the CD3+CD56-NKG2C+ fraction in a few donors.

The J gene is TRBJ2-7, the V gene TRBV6-5; TRBD1 is a possible D gene (5 bases). This material consisted of CD4+ T cells sorted from PBMCs, taken about 13 days after vaccination. The TCR sequence derives from a man aged 45-65 years who received an inactivated influenza vaccine. The CDR3 DNA reads as TGTGCCAGCAGTTATTCCGGGCCCAGGGCTTACGAGCAGTACTTC. Translation: CASSYSGPRAYEQYF.